This TCR beta chain was sequenced during a study of blood T cell repertoires in COVID-19. Germline V gene data show CDR1 as SGHNT and CDR2 as YYREEE (reference sequence). The V gene end was trimmed by 4 bases and the J gene end by 4 bases; junction bases not matched to a gene: 5. The CDR3 sequence is 15 residues long. Clones were read by immunoSEQ multiplex PCR, and TCRdb kept only the in-frame ones, dropping some. The top ten clones hold around 5.1% of a sample with roughly 80,000 clones, roughly 89% of them seen once. This chain uses TRBV5-4 with TRBJ2-2; 9 bases are a match to TRBD1. The sequenced sample was peripheral blood. This receptor was obtained from an elderly woman with active or convalescent COVID-19. CDR3 nucleotides: TGTGCCAGCAGCGTCGACAGGGGGAGCACCGGGGAGCTGTTTTTT. This sequence encodes CASSVDRGSTGELFF. The full variable domain, in which reference TRBV5-4 and TRBJ2-2 provide the parts outside the CDR3, is ETGVTQSPTHLIKTRGQQVTLRCSSQSGHNTVSWYQQALGQGPQFIFQYYREEENGRGNFPPRFSGLQFPNYSSELNVNALELDDSALYLCASSVDRGSTGELFFGEGSRLTVL.